This T cell receptor (beta chain) comes out of a study of T-cell reconstitution after alpha-beta-depleted transplantation in children. Study results and limitations: After one year, T-cell counts and TCRbeta diversity mostly came from new T cells. Expanded graft clones numbering several hundred reportedly gave rise to alpha-beta T cells about two months after transplant. Some patients owed their high day-60 TCRbeta diversity to surviving recipient T cells and thymic progenitors.

Preparation of the TCRbeta library was carried out with unique molecular identifiers. TCRdb itself ran the PCR reads through MiXCR, one entry per CDR3 protein. The sample records around 100,000 distinct CDR3 sequences, less than 6% being singletons. J was trimmed by 0 bases and V by 8 bases; bases with no gene match: 15. Germline CDR1 is SNHLY and CDR2 is FYNNEI. This CDR3 is 19 amino acids long. With regard to this clonotype: Its antigen is undetermined.

The clonotype originates from a female patient aged 2-9 years who had a stem cell transplant for Fanconi anemia, so the T cells may come from the graft donor. The genes are TRBV2 and TRBJ2-1, with TRBD2 matching over 11 bases. Sample: PBMCs, mostly from graft donor cells, taken 60 days after TCRalphabeta/CD19-depleted stem cell transplant. CDR3 sequence (DNA): TGTGCCAGCTGTTTCCCGACTAGCGGGGTTGTCGGCTCCTACAATGAGCAGTTCTTC. Protein sequence: CASCFPTSGVVGSYNEQFF.